The T cell receptor beta chain described here comes from a study of T cell responses to AZD1222 COVID-19 vaccine. General study findings and limits: After the peak T cell response, and only then, were repertoires sampled. White British donors predominated, females outnumbered males, and clonal diversity was possibly underestimated.

Data came from immunoSEQ multiplex PCR; TCRdb stores just in-frame clones and leaves some out. The sample holds roughly 85,000 clones, roughly 87% seen once. In the case of this clone: Its matching antigen is unknown.

The CDR3 has 16 amino acids. Germline trimming cut 5 bases from V and 6 bases from J; bases unmatched to any gene: 14. From germline, CDR1 is SGHNT and CDR2 YYREEE (reference sequence). The V gene is TRBV5-4, the J gene TRBJ2-1; the match to TRBD2 covers 7 bases. Specimen: peripheral blood, collected on day 0 of MenACWY control vaccination. This receptor was obtained from an adult in good health. CDR3 protein: CASSLERDSAPNEQFF. In DNA form, the CDR3 reads TGTGCCAGCAGTTTAGAGCGGGACTCCGCCCCCAATGAGCAGTTCTTC.